The 22 T cell receptor beta chains in this list originate from one sample, sequenced in a study of blood T cell repertoires in COVID-19. Generated by immunoSEQ multiplex PCR, the TCRdb table keeps only in-frame clones and is missing some. Found here are some 130,000 clones, 88% of them singletons; the top ten hold 10%. The specimen sequenced was peripheral blood. The source of these receptors is a middle-aged man with acute or convalescent COVID-19.

This chain connects TRBV30 to TRBJ2-3, with 10 bases lining up with TRBD2. The V gene end was trimmed by 3 bases and the J gene end by 3 bases; junction bases not matched to a gene: 9. The CDR3 contains 16 residues. Germline V gene sequence: CDR1 GTSNPN, CDR2 SVGIG (reference sequence). The CDR3 region is CAWSDQRGGLTDTQYF. The DNA of the CDR3 is TGTGCCTGGAGCGACCAGCGGGGGGGGTTAACAGATACGCAGTATTTT.

This chain links TRBV13 with TRBJ1-2; the D is unclear. V lost 11 bases and J 2 bases, leaving 12 bases between the germline ends. Germline V gene sequence: CDR1 PRHDT, CDR2 FYEKMQ (reference sequence). This CDR3 contains 12 residues. For the CDR3, the DNA is TGTGCCGGTGGCCAGGCAAACTATGGCTACACCTTC. It translates to CAGGQANYGYTF. Full variable domain (missing parts from reference TRBV13 and TRBJ1-2): AAGVIQSPRHLIKEKRETATLKCYPIPRHDTVYWYQQGPGQDPQFLISFYEKMQSDKGSIPDRFSAQQFSDYHSELNMSSLELGDSALYFCAGGQANYGYTFGSGTRLTVV.

The V and J genes are TRBV7-2 and TRBJ2-3; TRBD2 agrees at 9 bases. The junction had 6 bases not matched to a gene; V was cut back by 1 base and J by 4 bases. The CDR3 is made up of 16 amino acids. Germline-derived CDR1 and CDR2 are SGHTA and FQGNSA. CDR3 loop: CASSLVAGVGADTQYF. As DNA, the CDR3 is TGTGCCAGCAGCTTAGTAGCGGGAGTAGGGGCAGATACGCAGTATTTT.

This rearrangement joins TRBV10-1 to TRBJ1-1, with TRBD1 matching 8 bases. The CDR3 totals 15 residues. After removal of 4 bases from V and 3 bases from J, the junction contained 7 bases not matched to a gene. The germline CDR1 and CDR2 sequences are WNHNN and SYGVQD (reference sequence). CDR3 sequence reads: CASSAQGALDTEAFF. CDR3 in DNA: TGCGCCAGCAGTGCCCAGGGGGCGCTGGACACTGAAGCTTTCTTT.

The V gene is TRBV2, the J gene TRBJ2-5; D unclear. From germline, CDR1 is SNHLY and CDR2 FYNNEI. CDR3 size: 13 residues. Trimming took off 8 bases at V and 0 bases at J, with 10 bases between the two ends. The CDR3 loop is CASGPTYQETQYF. The CDR3 nucleotides read TGTGCCAGCGGGCCGACGTACCAAGAGACCCAGTACTTC.

This chain uses TRBV5-1 with TRBJ1-3; 7 bases fit TRBD1. Germline V gene data show CDR1 as SGHRS and CDR2 as YFSETQ. V shed 4 bases and J 0 bases; nucleotides not matched to a gene: 4. The CDR3 has 15 amino acids. The CDR3: CASSVGQISGNTIYF. The CDR3, as DNA: TGCGCCAGCAGCGTGGGACAGATCTCTGGAAACACCATATATTTT. The complete variable domain, with remaining parts taken from reference TRBV5-1 and TRBJ1-3, reads KAGVTQTPRYLIKTRGQQVTLSCSPISGHRSVSWYQQTPGQGLQFLFEYFSETQRNKGNFPGRFSGRQFSNSRSEMNVSTLELGDSALYLCASSVGQISGNTIYFGEGSWLTVV.

As for this clone: Other DNA sequences in this specimen translate into the identical CDR3. This chain links TRBV2 with TRBJ2-3; 9 bases match TRBD2. V lost 7 bases, J lost 1 base, and 3 bases stayed unmatched. CDR1 and CDR2 from the germline V gene are SNHLY and FYNNEI. This CDR3 region has 14 residues. The CDR3 is CASKRLAGTDTQYF. In nucleotides, the CDR3 is TGTGCCAGCAAGCGACTAGCGGGCACAGATACGCAGTATTTT.

The chain combines TRBV27 with TRBJ2-1, with D uncertain. Trimming stripped 6 bases from V and 3 bases from J, with 9 bases between. CDR1 is MNHEY, CDR2 SMNVEV, per germline (reference sequence). The CDR3 consists of 13 residues. The CDR3 coding sequence is TGTGCCAGCAGACCGTCAGGCTACAATGAGCAGTTCTTC. This gives the protein CASRPSGYNEQFF.

This chain connects TRBV11-2 to TRBJ1-1; possibly TRBD1 for D (5 bases). The CDR3 length is 14 residues. Germline V gives CDR1 SGHAT, CDR2 FQNNGV. Trimming shortened V by 0 bases and J by 5 bases, and 10 bases separated the two germline ends. The CDR3 nucleotides are TGTGCCAGCAGCTTAGATTTAGGGGCTACTGAAGCTTTCTTT. Amino acids: CASSLDLGATEAFF.

The rearrangement uses TRBV5-1 and TRBJ1-2; weak D call: TRBD1 (6 bases). This CDR3 contains 13 residues. The V end was cut by 4 bases, the J end by 2 bases, with 9 bases between. From germline, CDR1 is SGHRS and CDR2 YFSETQ. CDR3 nucleotide sequence: TGCGCCAGCAGCGTAGGACAGAACTATGGCTACACCTTC. Translation gives CASSVGQNYGYTF.

The V and J genes are TRBV6-4 and TRBJ2-5; the match to TRBD2 covers 11 bases. Germline CDR1 MRHNA, CDR2 SNTAGT. Trimming took 7 bases from V and 2 from J; bases not matched to a gene: 9. The CDR3 spans 16 residues. The CDR3 protein is CASKGLAVATQETQYF. The CDR3 region has the DNA TGTGCCAGCAAGGGACTAGCGGTGGCTACACAAGAGACCCAGTACTTC.

The chain combines TRBV5-1 with TRBJ1-1; a possible D gene is TRBD1 (5 bases). The CDR3 length is 12 residues. Trimming took off 7 bases at V and 1 base at J, with 8 bases between the two ends. The germline gives CDR1 SGHRS, CDR2 YFSETQ. This chain's CDR3 is CASGQGNTEAFF. CDR3 DNA sequence: TGCGCCAGCGGGCAGGGGAACACTGAAGCTTTCTTT. Full variable domain (missing parts from reference TRBV5-1 and TRBJ1-1): KAGVTQTPRYLIKTRGQQVTLSCSPISGHRSVSWYQQTPGQGLQFLFEYFSETQRNKGNFPGRFSGRQFSNSRSEMNVSTLELGDSALYLCASGQGNTEAFFGQGTRLTVV.

This rearrangement joins TRBV27 to TRBJ1-5, with a tentative D call TRBD1 (5 bases). The V gene lost 5 bases and the J gene lost 1 base, with 6 bases spanning the gap. This CDR3 has 13 residues. CDR1 and CDR2 from the germline V gene are MNHEY and SMNVEV (reference sequence). CDR3 protein: CASSTGSNQPQHF. For the CDR3, the DNA is TGTGCCAGCAGTACAGGAAGCAATCAGCCCCAGCATTTT.

The chain is built from TRBV4-2 and TRBJ1-2, with D unresolved. Germline V gives CDR1 LGHNA, CDR2 YNFKEQ. Trimming pared 1 base from V and 6 bases from J, leaving 12 bases between. The CDR3 sequence is 14 residues long. The CDR3 sequence: CASSQGTFRDGYTF. For the CDR3, the DNA is TGTGCCAGCAGCCAAGGAACCTTCCGGGATGGCTACACCTTC.

The chain employs TRBV5-4 and TRBJ2-2; the match to TRBD1 covers 10 bases. Per the germline V gene, CDR1 is SGHNT and CDR2 is YYREEE (reference sequence). V dropped 4 bases and J dropped 5; count of bases not matched to a gene: 8. The CDR3 is made up of 16 amino acids. This CDR3 is CASSTPGQGSTGELFF. The CDR3 bases are TGTGCCAGCAGCACTCCGGGACAGGGGTCAACCGGGGAGCTGTTTTTT.

The chain has TRBV9 and TRBJ2-5, with D unclear. V was cut by 0 bases and J by 2 bases, with 8 bases left in between. Germline loops: CDR1 SGDLS, CDR2 YYNGEE. The CDR3 is 14 residues long. In nucleotides, the CDR3 is TGTGCCAGCAGCGTAGGGCAGATACAAGAGACCCAGTACTTC. Encoded protein: CASSVGQIQETQYF. Looking up the rest from reference TRBV9 and TRBJ2-5 gives the full variable domain: DSGVTQTPKHLITATGQRVTLRCSPRSGDLSVYWYQQSLDQGLQFLIQYYNGEERAKGNILERFSAQQFPDLHSELNLSSLELGDSALYFCASSVGQIQETQYFGPGTRLLVL.

The chain employs TRBV10-1 and TRBJ1-1, with a tentative D call TRBD1 (5 bases). This CDR3 region has 15 residues. V dropped 0 bases and J dropped 5 bases, with 13 bases sitting between them. Germline assignment: CDR1 WNHNN and CDR2 SYGVQD (reference sequence). CDR3 sequence: CASSESIGVRTEAFF. The CDR3 DNA sequence: TGCGCCAGCAGTGAGTCGATAGGGGTAAGGACTGAAGCTTTCTTT.

The chain carries TRBV29-1 and TRBJ1-1, with 8 bases fitting TRBD1. The length of the CDR3 is 14 residues. CDR1 is SQVTM and CDR2 is ANQGSEA in the germline V gene. V shed 7 bases and J 0 bases; nucleotides not matched to a gene: 7. The CDR3 spells CSAGQGFMNTEAFF. The DNA for the CDR3 is TGCAGCGCCGGACAGGGATTCATGAACACTGAAGCTTTCTTT. The full variable domain, its missing parts supplied by reference TRBV29-1 and TRBJ1-1, is SAVISQKPSRDICQRGTSLTIQCQVDSQVTMMFWYRQQPGQSLTLIATANQGSEATYESGFVIDKFPISRPNLTFSTLTVSNMSPEDSSIYLCSAGQGFMNTEAFFGQGTRLTVV.

This chain links TRBV2 with TRBJ1-4, with D perhaps TRBD1 (5 bases). CDR3 length: 13 amino acids. Germline V gives CDR1 SNHLY, CDR2 FYNNEI. V was trimmed by 5 bases and J by 8 bases, leaving 12 bases between them. CDR3 region: CASSLRGGEKLFF. CDR3 bases: TGTGCCAGCAGTCTTAGGGGAGGAGAAAAACTGTTTTTT.

The genes are TRBV6-5 and TRBJ1-2; the D gene is possibly TRBD1 (5 bases). V was cut by 6 bases and J by 4 bases, with 18 bases left in between. The CDR3 consists of 15 residues. From germline, CDR1 is MNHEY and CDR2 SVGAGI. CDR3 region: CASRSYSGLSYGYTF. The CDR3 DNA reads as TGTGCCAGCAGATCTTACTCAGGGTTAAGCTATGGCTACACCTTC.

The J gene is TRBJ1-1, the V gene TRBV3-1 (or the pseudogene TRBV3-2), with D maybe TRBD1 (6 bases). CDR1 and CDR2 from the germline V gene are LGHDT and YNNKEL (reference sequence). The CDR3 length is 14 residues. Trimming pared 1 base from V and 0 bases from J, leaving 6 bases between. CDR3: CASSQAGVNTEAFF. The DNA of the CDR3 is TGTGCCAGCAGCCAAGCAGGGGTGAACACTGAAGCTTTCTTT.

The genes are TRBV7-2 and TRBJ2-1; unclear D gene. The germline gives CDR1 SGHTA, CDR2 FQGNSA. The CDR3 totals 16 residues. Trimming stripped 0 bases from V and 1 base from J, with 10 bases between. The CDR3 region has the DNA TGTGCCAGCAGCTTAGCGCAAAGAGGATCCTACAATGAGCAGTTCTTC. Its protein is CASSLAQRGSYNEQFF. Filled out from reference TRBV7-2 and TRBJ2-1, the complete variable domain reads GAGVSQSPSNKVTEKGKDVELRCDPISGHTALYWYRQSLGQGLEFLIYFQGNSAPDKSGLPSDRFSAERTGGSVSTLTIQRTQQEDSAVYLCASSLAQRGSYNEQFFGPGTRLTVL.